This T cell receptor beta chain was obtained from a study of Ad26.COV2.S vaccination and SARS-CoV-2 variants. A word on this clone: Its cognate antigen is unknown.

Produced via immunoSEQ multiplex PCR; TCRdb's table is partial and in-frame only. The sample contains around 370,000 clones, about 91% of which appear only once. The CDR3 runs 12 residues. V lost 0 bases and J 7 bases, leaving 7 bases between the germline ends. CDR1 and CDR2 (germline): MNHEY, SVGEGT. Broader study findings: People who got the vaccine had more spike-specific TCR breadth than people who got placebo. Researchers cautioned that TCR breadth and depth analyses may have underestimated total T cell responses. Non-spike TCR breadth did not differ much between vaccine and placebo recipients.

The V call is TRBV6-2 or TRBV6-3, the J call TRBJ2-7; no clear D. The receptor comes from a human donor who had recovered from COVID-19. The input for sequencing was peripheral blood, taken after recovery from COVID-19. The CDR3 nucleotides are TGTGCCAGCAGTTACTCCCCTGGGGAGCAGTACTTC. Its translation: CASSYSPGEQYF.